These 9 T cell receptor beta chains were sequenced from one sample in a study of blood T cell repertoires in COVID-19. Sequenced by immunoSEQ multiplex PCR; TCRdb stores in-frame clones only, minus some. The sample records about 90,000 clones, 80% to 90% being singletons. Sequencing was carried out using peripheral blood. These receptors all stem from a human donor in a cohort sampled during active COVID-19.

CDR3 nucleotides: TGTGCCAGCTCACCACCGCAGAAGAGAGGTGAGCAGTTCTTC. As protein: CASSPPQKRGEQFF. V is TRBV18 and J is TRBJ2-1; no clear D. There are 14 residues in the CDR3. Germline assignment: CDR1 KGHSH and CDR2 LQKENI. With 0 bases removed from V and 9 bases from J, the gap between germline ends came to 12 bases.

The chain couples TRBV7-2 to TRBJ1-3, with D unresolved. V lost 2 bases and J 3 bases, leaving 14 bases between the germline ends. The germline V gene has CDR1 SGHTA and CDR2 FQGNSA. The CDR3 consists of 16 residues. The CDR3 spells CASSLTGSVVGNTIYF. The CDR3 coding sequence is TGTGCCAGCAGCTTAACGGGGTCTGTGGTTGGAAACACCATATATTTT.

This rearrangement joins TRBV5-1 to TRBJ1-4; D is perhaps TRBD1 (5 bases). With 4 bases removed from V and 3 bases from J, the gap between germline ends came to 16 bases. The CDR3 runs 16 residues. Per germline, CDR1 SGHRS and CDR2 YFSETQ. The CDR3, as DNA: TGCGCCAGCAGCCTACCGTCCATGACAGCTAATGAAAAACTGTTTTTT. This codes for CASSLPSMTANEKLFF.

The J gene is TRBJ1-1, the V gene TRBV28; D is ambiguous. CDR3 length equals 12 residues. V was cut by 6 bases and J by 4 bases, with 9 bases left in between. Germline CDR1 is MDHEN and CDR2 is SYDVKM. This CDR3 reads CASRTSGTEAFF. The CDR3 DNA reads TGTGCCAGCAGGACTTCGGGCACTGAAGCTTTCTTT. The entire variable domain, with the rest obtained from reference TRBV28 and TRBJ1-1, is as follows: DVKVTQSSRYLVKRTGEKVFLECVQDMDHENMFWYRQDPGLGLRLIYFSYDVKMKEKGDIPEGYSVSREKKERFSLILESASTNQTSMYLCASRTSGTEAFFGQGTRLTVV.

The rearrangement uses TRBV6-5 and TRBJ1-5; tentative D call: TRBD1 (6 bases). Germline-derived CDR1 and CDR2 are MNHEY and SVGAGI. The V end was cut by 6 bases, the J end by 9 bases, with 15 bases between. The CDR3 totals 13 residues. CDR3: CASRTRGFGPQHF. In DNA form, the CDR3 reads TGTGCCAGCAGGACCAGGGGCTTCGGGCCCCAGCATTTT.

The chain is built from TRBV18 and TRBJ2-3, with 7 bases aligning to TRBD2. CDR3 length: 14 amino acids. V lost 6 bases and J lost 3; bases outside the gene matches: 6. Per germline, CDR1 KGHSH and CDR2 LQKENI. This CDR3 reads CASSRAGETDTQYF. The CDR3 bases are TGTGCCAGCTCGAGGGCGGGGGAGACAGATACGCAGTATTTT.

This chain links TRBV2 with TRBJ2-5, with D possibly matching TRBD1 (5 bases). Germline loops: CDR1 SNHLY, CDR2 FYNNEI. The CDR3 loop spans 15 amino acids. The ends were cut back, 7 bases at V and 5 bases at J, with 20 bases in the middle. CDR3 region: CASIQSAFRVETQYF. The CDR3 coding sequence is TGTGCCAGCATTCAGAGTGCTTTCAGGGTCGAGACCCAGTACTTC.

V usage is TRBV11-2 and J usage is TRBJ2-5; D is ambiguous. This CDR3 comprises 15 residues. CDR1 SGHAT and CDR2 FQNNGV come from the germline V gene. Trimming took 2 bases from V and 2 from J, leaving 12 bases between them. CDR3 sequence (DNA): TGTGCCAGCAGCTTATTCATAGCACCTCAAGAGACCCAGTACTTC. Translating gives CASSLFIAPQETQYF. Drawing the rest from reference TRBV11-2 and TRBJ2-5, the complete variable domain is EAGVAQSPRYKIIEKRQSVAFWCNPISGHATLYWYQQILGQGPKLLIQFQNNGVVDDSQLPKDRFSAERLKGVDSTLKIQPAKLEDSAVYLCASSLFIAPQETQYFGPGTRLLVL.

CDR3 protein: CATSDFPGTSTDTQYF. CDR3 DNA sequence: TGTGCCACCAGTGATTTTCCAGGGACTAGCACAGATACGCAGTATTTT. J is TRBJ2-3 and V is TRBV24-1; TRBD2 might be the D (6 bases). Trimming left V 1 base short and J 0 bases short, with 10 bases between. CDR1 KGHDR and CDR2 SFDVKD come from the germline V gene. The CDR3 length is 16 residues.